The next 21 T cell receptor beta chains were all read from a single sample in a study of T-cell reconstitution after alpha-beta-depleted transplantation in children. Using unique molecular identifiers, the investigators prepared the TCRbeta library. MiXCR, run by TCRdb on the PCR reads, gives a single entry per CDR3 protein. The data contain 55,000 to 90,000 distinct CDR3 sequences, 4.9% of them singletons. The starting material was PBMCs, mostly from graft donor cells, obtained 180 days after TCRalphabeta/CD19-depleted stem cell transplant. The receptors stem from a boy under two years old who had a stem cell transplant for acute myeloid leukemia, so the T cells may come from the graft donor.

This clonotype occurred many times. This chain connects TRBV29-1 to TRBJ1-2; unclear D gene. The CDR3 consists of 14 residues. Looked up from germline, CDR1 is SQVTM and CDR2 is ANQGSEA. The V gene lost 4 bases and the J gene lost 2 bases, with 14 bases spanning the gap. The DNA of the CDR3 is TGCAGCGTTGTGCCCCTCGCAGCGAACTATGGCTACACCTTC. As protein: CSVVPLAANYGYTF.

This clonotype was picked up many times. The rearrangement links TRBV11-2 to TRBJ2-5, with TRBD2 identical over 11 bases. Germline trimming cut 0 bases from V and 9 bases from J; bases unmatched to any gene: 9. Germline CDR1 SGHAT, CDR2 FQNNGV. This CDR3 has 16 amino acids. The CDR3 region is CASSLDPLAGGRSQYF. CDR3 sequence (DNA): TGTGCCAGCAGCTTAGACCCTCTAGCGGGGGGTAGGTCCCAGTACTTC.

In its sample, this clonotype was seen many times. The rearrangement links TRBV12-3 or TRBV12-4 to TRBJ2-2; D gene uncertain. CDR3 length: 15 residues. Trimming stripped 3 bases from V and 0 bases from J, with 8 bases between. The chain's CDR3 is CASSFVTPNTGELFF. CDR3 DNA: TGTGCCAGCAGTTTCGTGACTCCGAACACCGGGGAGCTGTTTTTT.

This clonotype was detected many times. The J gene is TRBJ1-2, the V gene TRBV5-6; D might be TRBD1 (5 bases). This CDR3 comprises 15 residues. The V end was cut by 4 bases, the J end by 3 bases, with 16 bases between. Germline V gene lookup returns CDR1 SGHDT and CDR2 YYEEEE. The CDR3 DNA reads as TGTGCCAGCAGCGCTGCCCGGGACGGAGACTATGGCTACACCTTC. Translating gives CASSAARDGDYGYTF.

This clonotype was counted many times. The rearrangement uses TRBV21-1 and TRBJ2-3. TRBV21-1 is listed as a pseudogene. This CDR3 region has 11 residues. Written as DNA, the CDR3 is TGTGCCAGCAGCAACGGAGATACGCAGTATTTT. It encodes CASSNGDTQYF.

This clonotype was observed many times. This chain joins TRBV12-3 or TRBV12-4 and TRBJ2-3; D not resolved. V lost 4 bases to trimming and J lost 5 bases, with 13 bases between them. The CDR3 extends over 14 amino acids. CDR3: CASSSEMIGDTQYF. The CDR3 DNA reads as TGTGCCAGCAGTTCTGAGATGATCGGAGATACGCAGTATTTT.

This clonotype has ten or more counts. The chain is built from TRBV10-3 and TRBJ2-7; TRBD1 agrees at 7 bases. Losses at the gene ends were 6 bases for V and 3 bases for J; bases not matched to a gene: 5. The length of the CDR3 is 13 residues. Germline CDR1 reads ENHRY; CDR2 reads SYGVKD. The CDR3 loop is CAISPGTVYEQYV. The CDR3 coding sequence is TGTGCCATCAGCCCCGGGACAGTCTACGAGCAGTACGTC.

This clonotype has a count of ten or more. The chain employs TRBV3-1 and TRBJ1-2, with TRBD1 as a possible D gene (6 bases). Germline CDR1 is LGHDT and CDR2 is YNNKEL (reference sequence). The ends were cut back, 6 bases at V and 0 bases at J, with 29 bases in the middle. CDR3 size: 20 residues. The CDR3 DNA reads TGTGCCAGCAGTCCGCGCGGTCCCCTGACAGGTTCTATAGCTAACTATGGCTACACCTTC. The encoded protein is CASSPRGPLTGSIANYGYTF.

Ten or more counts support this clonotype. The chain joins TRBV6-1 to TRBJ2-4; D ambiguous. Trimming took 6 bases from V and 0 from J, leaving 3 bases between them. The CDR3 loop spans 12 amino acids. The germline CDR1 and CDR2 sequences are MNHNS and SASEGT. CDR3 protein: CASRIAKNIQYF. The CDR3 nucleotides are TGTGCCAGCAGAATAGCCAAAAACATTCAGTACTTC.

This clonotype showed up many times. CDR3: CASSLSHRWLRGSDTQYF. The CDR3, as DNA: TGCGCCAGCAGCTTGTCCCATCGGTGGTTGCGGGGGTCAGATACGCAGTATTTT. This chain uses TRBV5-1 with TRBJ2-3; 7 positions agree with TRBD2. This CDR3 contains 18 residues. Germline lookup yields CDR1 SGHRS and CDR2 YFSETQ. V dropped 1 base and J dropped 4; count of bases not matched to a gene: 15. Supplemented by reference TRBV5-1 and TRBJ2-3, the full variable domain reads KAGVTQTPRYLIKTRGQQVTLSCSPISGHRSVSWYQQTPGQGLQFLFEYFSETQRNKGNFPGRFSGRQFSNSRSEMNVSTLELGDSALYLCASSLSHRWLRGSDTQYFGPGTRLTVL.

The table lists this clonotype with many counts. This chain's CDR3 is CSAGGVVGGHSTDTQYF. The CDR3 DNA sequence: TGCAGTGCTGGGGGGGTAGTTGGGGGCCATAGCACAGATACGCAGTATTTT. The V gene is TRBV20-1, the J gene TRBJ2-3, with a possible D match to TRBD2 (7 bases). The CDR3 is 17 residues long. Per germline, CDR1 DFQATT and CDR2 SNEGSKA (reference sequence). Deletions cut 5 bases from V and 0 bases from J, with 21 bases between.

In this sample, this clonotype turned up many times. The chain couples TRBV12-3 or TRBV12-4 to TRBJ2-5, with D hard to call. The CDR3 has 11 residues. V was clipped by 6 bases and J by 3 bases, with 5 bases between them. This CDR3 is CASSSKETQYF. CDR3 sequence (DNA): TGTGCCAGCAGCTCCAAAGAGACCCAGTACTTC.

At least ten counts were recorded for this clonotype. J is TRBJ1-2 and V is TRBV3-1, with D hard to call. CDR3 size: 16 residues. Trimming shortened V by 1 base and J by 3 bases, and 15 bases separated the two germline ends. Germline V CDR1 and CDR2: LGHDT, YNNKEL (reference sequence). The CDR3 region has the DNA TGTGCCAGCAGCCAAGGGGTCCCGGGAAATGACTATGGCTACACCTTC. The encoded protein is CASSQGVPGNDYGYTF. Full variable domain (missing parts from reference TRBV3-1 and TRBJ1-2): DTAVSQTPKYLVTQMGNDKSIKCEQNLGHDTMYWYKQDSKKFLKIMFSYNNKELIINETVPNRFSPKSPDKAHLNLHINSLELGDSAVYFCASSQGVPGNDYGYTFGSGTRLTVV.

This clonotype came up many times. The V and J genes are TRBV7-9 and TRBJ1-4; a weak D match, TRBD1 (5 bases). Germline V gene lookup returns CDR1 SEHNR and CDR2 FQNEAQ (reference sequence). The CDR3 has 14 residues. V was cut by 7 bases and J by 5 bases, with 14 bases left in between. Here the CDR3 reads CASTLAEGNEKLFF. The DNA for the CDR3 is TGTGCCAGCACCCTAGCGGAGGGGAATGAAAAACTGTTTTTT.

There are many counts of this clonotype. The chain links TRBV12-3 or TRBV12-4 to TRBJ1-1; D may be TRBD1 (5 bases). The CDR3 length is 13 residues. V was cut by 6 bases and J by 10 bases, with 18 bases left in between. The CDR3: CASRLQGDTGAFF. CDR3 nucleotide sequence: TGTGCCAGCAGGTTACAAGGGGATACGGGAGCTTTCTTT.

In its sample, this clonotype was seen many times. V usage is TRBV12-3 or TRBV12-4 and J usage is TRBJ1-5, with D possibly TRBD1 on 6 matching bases. The CDR3 contains 13 residues. Trimming took 6 bases from V and 4 from J, leaving 10 bases between them. The CDR3: CASRTGRNQPQHF. The CDR3 DNA is TGTGCCAGCAGAACAGGGAGGAATCAGCCCCAGCATTTT.

The CDR3 here is CASSLGGGEDTQYF. CDR3 nucleotide sequence: TGTGCCAGCAGCTTAGGAGGGGGAGAAGATACGCAGTATTTT. The rearrangement uses TRBV7-7 and TRBJ2-3; D might be TRBD1 (6 bases). Germline-derived CDR1 and CDR2 are SSHAT and FNYEAQ (reference sequence). CDR3 length: 14 amino acids. V was cut by 1 base and J by 5 bases, with 10 bases left in between. Using reference TRBV7-7 and TRBJ2-3 for the parts outside the CDR3, the full variable domain is GAGVSQSPRYKVTKRGQDVTLRCDPISSHATLYWYQQALGQGPEFLTYFNYEAQPDKSGLPSDRFSAERPEGSISTLTIQRTEQRDSAMYRCASSLGGGEDTQYFGPGTRLTVL.

This clonotype came up many times. The J gene is TRBJ2-5, the V gene TRBV5-5, with 9 bases matching TRBD1. The CDR3 covers 16 residues. Germline-derived CDR1 and CDR2 are SGHKS and YYEKEE (reference sequence). V gave up 4 bases and J gave up 3 bases; unmatched junction bases: 10. The CDR3 nucleotides read TGTGCCAGCAGCATTAACACCGGGACAGGGAAAGAGACCCAGTACTTC. Protein: CASSINTGTGKETQYF. Based on the CDR3 plus reference TRBV5-5 and TRBJ2-5, the full variable domain is DAGVTQSPTHLIKTRGQQVTLRCSPISGHKSVSWYQQVLGQGPQFIFQYYEKEERGRGNFPDRFSARQFPNYSSELNVNALLLGDSALYLCASSINTGTGKETQYFGPGTRLLVL.

There are many counts of this clonotype. The rearrangement joins TRBV10-3 to TRBJ2-3; 10 positions match TRBD2. Trimming took 11 bases from V and 5 from J; bases not matched to a gene: 16. In germline, CDR1 is ENHRY, CDR2 SYGVKD. This CDR3 region has 16 residues. CDR3 nucleotides: TGTGCCCATTCCCGCGCCCTAGCGGGGGAGGGAGATACGCAGTATTTT. This translates into CAHSRALAGEGDTQYF.

This clonotype showed up many times. The CDR3 DNA sequence: TGTGCCAGCAGTTTAGGGGACGGGGGCATCACAGATACGCAGTATTTT. Protein sequence: CASSLGDGGITDTQYF. This chain uses TRBV12-3 or TRBV12-4 with TRBJ2-3; perhaps D is TRBD1 or TRBD2 (6 bases each). V lost 1 base and J 2 bases, leaving 13 bases between the germline ends. This CDR3 comprises 16 residues.

At least ten counts were recorded for this clonotype. The V call is TRBV20-1, the J call TRBJ2-5; TRBD1 is a possible D gene (5 bases). This CDR3 is built from 12 residues. Trimming removed 1 base from V and 7 bases from J, with 10 bases in between. CDR1 and CDR2 (germline): DFQATT, SNEGSKA (reference sequence). This CDR3 is CSARARVGTQYF. CDR3 nucleotide sequence: TGCAGTGCTAGAGCCAGGGTAGGGACCCAGTACTTC.